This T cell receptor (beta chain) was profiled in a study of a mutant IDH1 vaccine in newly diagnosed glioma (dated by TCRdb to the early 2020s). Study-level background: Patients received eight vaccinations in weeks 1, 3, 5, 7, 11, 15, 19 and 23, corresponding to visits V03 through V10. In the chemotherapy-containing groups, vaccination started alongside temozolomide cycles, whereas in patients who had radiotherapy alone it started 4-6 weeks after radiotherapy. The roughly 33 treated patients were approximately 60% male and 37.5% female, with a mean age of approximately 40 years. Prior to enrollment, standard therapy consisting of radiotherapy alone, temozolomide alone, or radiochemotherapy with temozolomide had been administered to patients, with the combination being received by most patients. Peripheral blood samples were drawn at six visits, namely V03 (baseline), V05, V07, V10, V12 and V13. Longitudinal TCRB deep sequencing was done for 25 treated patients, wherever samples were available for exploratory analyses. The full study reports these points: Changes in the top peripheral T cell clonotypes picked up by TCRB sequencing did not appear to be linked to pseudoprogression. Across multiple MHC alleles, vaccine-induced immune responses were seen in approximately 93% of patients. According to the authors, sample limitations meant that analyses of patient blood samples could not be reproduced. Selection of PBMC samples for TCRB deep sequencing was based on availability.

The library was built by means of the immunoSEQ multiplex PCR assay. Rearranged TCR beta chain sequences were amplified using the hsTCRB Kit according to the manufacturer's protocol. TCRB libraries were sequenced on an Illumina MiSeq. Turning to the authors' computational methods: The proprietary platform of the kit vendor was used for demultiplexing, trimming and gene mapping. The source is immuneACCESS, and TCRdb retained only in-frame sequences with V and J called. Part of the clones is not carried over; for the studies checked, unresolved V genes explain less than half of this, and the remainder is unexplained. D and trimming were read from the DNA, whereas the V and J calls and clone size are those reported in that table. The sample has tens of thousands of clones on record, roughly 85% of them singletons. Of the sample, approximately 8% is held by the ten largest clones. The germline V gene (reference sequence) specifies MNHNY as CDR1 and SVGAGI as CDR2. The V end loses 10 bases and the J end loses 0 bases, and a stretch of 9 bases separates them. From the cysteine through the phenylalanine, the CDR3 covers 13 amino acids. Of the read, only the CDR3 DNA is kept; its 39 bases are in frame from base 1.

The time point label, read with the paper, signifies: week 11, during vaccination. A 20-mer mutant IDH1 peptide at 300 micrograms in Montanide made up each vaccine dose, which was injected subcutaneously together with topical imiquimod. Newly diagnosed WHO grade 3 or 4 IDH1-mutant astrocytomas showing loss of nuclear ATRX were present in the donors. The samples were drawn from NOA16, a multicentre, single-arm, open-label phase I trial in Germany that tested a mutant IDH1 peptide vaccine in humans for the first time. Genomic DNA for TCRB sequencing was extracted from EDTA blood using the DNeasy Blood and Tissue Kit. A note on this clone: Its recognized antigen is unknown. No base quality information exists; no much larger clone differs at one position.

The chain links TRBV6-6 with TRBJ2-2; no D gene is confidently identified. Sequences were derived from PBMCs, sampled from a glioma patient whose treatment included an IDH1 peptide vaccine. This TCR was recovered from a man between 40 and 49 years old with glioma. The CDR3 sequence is CATALANTGELFF. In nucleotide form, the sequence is TGTGCCACCGCGCTGGCGAACACCGGGGAGCTGTTTTTT.